The rows below give T cell receptor beta chains drawn from one sample of a study of OX40 agonist ivuxolimab in advanced cancers. The repertoire was sequenced with immunoSEQ multiplex PCR; TCRdb's copy has only in-frame clones and lacks some. The table includes about 81,000 clones, about 93% detected once. The sequencing here drew on CD4+ or CD8+ T cells sorted from blood, taken in a trial of the OX40 agonist ivuxolimab. The receptors derive from an adult with an advanced solid tumor such as melanoma, head and neck, liver or kidney cancer. Each CDR3 is given with its conserved first and last residue. The D gene is left open where the match is weak. The listing skips clone size in some rows; elsewhere it reads once, few, many or a size class.

clone size: few
V gene: TRBV5-6
D gene: -
J gene: TRBJ1-1
CDR3 protein: CASSPPGWHEAFF
CDR3 DNA: TGTGCCAGCAGCCCCCCCGGGTGGCATGAAGCTTTCTTT

clone size: once
V gene: TRBV5-6
D gene: -
J gene: TRBJ2-7
CDR3 protein: CASSDGGSYEQYF
CDR3 DNA: TGTGCCAGCAGCGATGGGGGCAGCTACGAGCAGTACTTC

clone size: -
V gene: TRBV28
D gene: -
J gene: TRBJ2-1
CDR3 protein: CATRRSAGTYSYNEQFF
CDR3 DNA: TGTGCCACAAGGCGCTCGGCGGGAACTTACTCCTACAATGAGCAGTTCTTC

clone size: -
V gene: TRBV14
D gene: TRBD1
J gene: TRBJ1-3
CDR3 protein: CASSQSTGVGNTIYF
CDR3 DNA: TGTGCCAGCAGCCAATCGACAGGGGTTGGAAACACCATATATTTT

clone size: -
V gene: TRBV11-2
D gene: TRBD2
J gene: TRBJ2-7
CDR3 protein: CASSSLSGGPYEQYF
CDR3 DNA: TGTGCCAGCAGCTCCCTAAGCGGGGGGCCTTACGAGCAGTACTTC

clone size: -
V gene: TRBV27
D gene: -
J gene: TRBJ2-2
CDR3 protein: CASSPIRTSRTGELFF
CDR3 DNA: TGTGCCAGCAGCCCTATCCGTACTTCTAGGACCGGGGAGCTGTTTTTT

clone size: -
V gene: TRBV5-1
D gene: -
J gene: TRBJ2-1
CDR3 protein: CASIQGNGGNEQFF
CDR3 DNA: TGCGCCAGTATTCAGGGTAATGGGGGCAATGAGCAGTTCTTC

clone size: -
V gene: TRBV28
D gene: TRBD1
J gene: TRBJ1-2
CDR3 protein: CATHTRGQGAVKGYTF
CDR3 DNA: TGTGCCACCCACACCCGGGGACAGGGGGCAGTAAAAGGCTACACCTTC

clone size: -
V gene: TRBV27
D gene: -
J gene: TRBJ1-1
CDR3 protein: CASIPSGGATEAFF
CDR3 DNA: TGTGCCAGCATCCCAAGCGGGGGAGCCACTGAAGCTTTCTTT

clone size: -
V gene: TRBV19
D gene: -
J gene: TRBJ1-1
CDR3 protein: CASSTNRQTLNTEAFF
CDR3 DNA: TGTGCCAGTAGCACCAATAGACAGACATTGAACACTGAAGCTTTCTTT